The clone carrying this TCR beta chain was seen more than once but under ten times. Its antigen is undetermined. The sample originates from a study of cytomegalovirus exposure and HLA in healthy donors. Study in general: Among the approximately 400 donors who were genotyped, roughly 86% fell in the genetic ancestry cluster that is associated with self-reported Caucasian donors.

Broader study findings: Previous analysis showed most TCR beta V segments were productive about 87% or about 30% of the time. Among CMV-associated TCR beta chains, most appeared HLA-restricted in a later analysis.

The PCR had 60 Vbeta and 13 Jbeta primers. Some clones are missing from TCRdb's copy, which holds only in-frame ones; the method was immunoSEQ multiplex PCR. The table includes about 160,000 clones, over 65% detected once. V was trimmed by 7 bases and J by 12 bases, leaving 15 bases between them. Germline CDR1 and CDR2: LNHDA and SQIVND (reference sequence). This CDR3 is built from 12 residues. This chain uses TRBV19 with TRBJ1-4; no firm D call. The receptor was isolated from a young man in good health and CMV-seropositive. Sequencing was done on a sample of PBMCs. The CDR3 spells CASIGREPQLFF. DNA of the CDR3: TGTGCCAGTATTGGGCGGGAGCCTCAACTGTTTTTT.